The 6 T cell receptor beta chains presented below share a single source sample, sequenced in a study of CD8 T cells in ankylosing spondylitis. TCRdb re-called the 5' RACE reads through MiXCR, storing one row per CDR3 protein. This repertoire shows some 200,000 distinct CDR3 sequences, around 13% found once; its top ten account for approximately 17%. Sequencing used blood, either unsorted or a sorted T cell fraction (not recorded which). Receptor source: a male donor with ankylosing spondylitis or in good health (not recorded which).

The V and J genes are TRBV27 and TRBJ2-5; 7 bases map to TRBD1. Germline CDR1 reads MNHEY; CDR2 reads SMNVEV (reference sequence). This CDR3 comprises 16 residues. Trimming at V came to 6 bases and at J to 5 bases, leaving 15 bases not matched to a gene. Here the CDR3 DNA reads TGTGCCAGCAGCAAGGGGGCAGGAGCATTGGGGGAGACCCAGTACTTC. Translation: CASSKGAGALGETQYF.

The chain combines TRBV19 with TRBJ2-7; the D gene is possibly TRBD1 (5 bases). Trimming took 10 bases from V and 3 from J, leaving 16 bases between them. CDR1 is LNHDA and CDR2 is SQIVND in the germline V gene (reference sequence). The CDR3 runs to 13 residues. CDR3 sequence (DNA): TGTGCCAAAACGACAGTCCTCAACTACGAGCAGTACTTC. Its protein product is CAKTTVLNYEQYF.

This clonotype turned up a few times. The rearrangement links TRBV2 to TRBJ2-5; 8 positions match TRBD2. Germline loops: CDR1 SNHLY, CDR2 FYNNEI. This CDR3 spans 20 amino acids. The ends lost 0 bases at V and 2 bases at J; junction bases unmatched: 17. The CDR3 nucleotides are TGTGCCAGCAGTGAAGCTTCCCTCCCGACCAGGGTAGCGGGACAAGAGACCCAGTACTTC. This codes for CASSEASLPTRVAGQETQYF. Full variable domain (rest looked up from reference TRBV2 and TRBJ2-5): EPEVTQTPSHQVTQMGQEVILRCVPISNHLYFYWYRQILGQKVEFLVSFYNNEISEKSEIFDDQFSVERPDGSNFTLKIRSTKLEDSAMYFCASSEASLPTRVAGQETQYFGPGTRLLVL.

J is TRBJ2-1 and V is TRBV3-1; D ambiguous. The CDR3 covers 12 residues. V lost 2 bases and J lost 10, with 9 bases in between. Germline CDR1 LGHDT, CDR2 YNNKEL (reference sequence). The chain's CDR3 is CASSQWLLEQFF. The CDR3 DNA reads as TGTGCCAGCAGCCAATGGCTTCTAGAGCAGTTCTTC.

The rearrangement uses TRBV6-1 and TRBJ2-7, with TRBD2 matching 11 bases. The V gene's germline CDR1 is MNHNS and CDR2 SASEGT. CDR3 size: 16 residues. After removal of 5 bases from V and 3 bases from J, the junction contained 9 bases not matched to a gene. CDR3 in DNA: TGTGCCAGCAGTACCCCCCGACTAGCGGGAAACTACGAGCAGTACTTC. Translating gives CASSTPRLAGNYEQYF.

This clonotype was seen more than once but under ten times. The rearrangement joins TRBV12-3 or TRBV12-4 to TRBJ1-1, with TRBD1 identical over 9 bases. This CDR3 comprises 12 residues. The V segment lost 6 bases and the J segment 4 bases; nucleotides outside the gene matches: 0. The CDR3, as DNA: TGTGCCAGCAGACAGGGGGCCACTGAAGCTTTCTTT. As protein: CASRQGATEAFF.